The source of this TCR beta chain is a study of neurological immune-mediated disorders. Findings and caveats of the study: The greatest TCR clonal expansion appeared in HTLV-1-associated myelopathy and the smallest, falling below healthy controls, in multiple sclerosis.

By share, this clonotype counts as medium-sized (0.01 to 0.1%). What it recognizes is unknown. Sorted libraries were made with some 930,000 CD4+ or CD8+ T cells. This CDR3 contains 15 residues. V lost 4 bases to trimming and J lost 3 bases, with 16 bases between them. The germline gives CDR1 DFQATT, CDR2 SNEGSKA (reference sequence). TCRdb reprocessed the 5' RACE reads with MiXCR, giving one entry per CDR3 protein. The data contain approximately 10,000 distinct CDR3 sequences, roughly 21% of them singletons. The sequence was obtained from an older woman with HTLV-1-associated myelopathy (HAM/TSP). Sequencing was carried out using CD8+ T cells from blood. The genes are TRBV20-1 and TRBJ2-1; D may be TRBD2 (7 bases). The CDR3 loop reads CSAIALGGDYNEQFF. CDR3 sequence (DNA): TGCAGTGCTATCGCTCTAGGGGGGGACTACAATGAGCAGTTCTTC.